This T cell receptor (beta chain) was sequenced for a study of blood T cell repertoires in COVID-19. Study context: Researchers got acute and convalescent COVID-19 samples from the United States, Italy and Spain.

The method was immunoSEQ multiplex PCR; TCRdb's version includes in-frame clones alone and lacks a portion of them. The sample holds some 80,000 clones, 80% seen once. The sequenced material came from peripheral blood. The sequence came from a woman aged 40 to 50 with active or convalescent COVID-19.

CDR3 region: CASIGGVGTSRYGYTF. The CDR3 DNA follows: TGTGCCAGTATCGGGGGGGTCGGGACAAGTCGTTATGGCTACACCTTC. V usage is TRBV19 and J usage is TRBJ1-2, with D perhaps TRBD1 (6 bases). Germline CDR1 and CDR2: LNHDA and SQIVND (reference sequence). V lost 7 bases, J lost 5 bases, and 23 bases lay in between. This CDR3 is built from 16 residues.